This TCR beta chain emerged from a study of control samples from healthy donors and cancer patients. Germline CDR1 is LGHNA and CDR2 is YSLEER. CDR3 length: 17 amino acids. V lost 2 bases, J lost 2 bases, and 19 bases lay in between. The data were produced by immunoSEQ multiplex PCR, yet TCRdb's version contains in-frame clones alone and is incomplete. The table includes around 25,000 clones, roughly 90% detected once. J is TRBJ2-7 and V is TRBV4-3; D may be TRBD1 (6 bases). The sequenced sample was PBMCs. The TCR comes from a man aged 50 to 59 with lung cancer. CDR3 DNA: TGCGCCAGCAGCCAACGACTGGACAGAACCGAACCCTACGAGCAGTACTTC. Amino acid sequence: CASSQRLDRTEPYEQYF.